This T cell receptor (beta chain) was recorded in a study of blood T cell repertoires in COVID-19. Study background: Acute and convalescent COVID-19 samples came from the United States, Italy and Spain. Sample material is recorded as cDNA or gDNA derived from T cells, B-cell-depleted T cells, or PBMCs.

CDR1 KGHDR and CDR2 SFDVKD come from the germline V gene. J gave up 5 bases and V 5 bases, and 7 bases lay outside the gene matches. The CDR3 sequence is 15 residues long. This clone was seen a single time. Original handling: By means of reference gene primer amplification, nucleated cell counts were estimated. TCRdb's table, derived via immunoSEQ multiplex PCR, lists solely in-frame clones and lacks some. The V and J calls and clone size were taken over from that table, and D and trimming were inferred from the DNA. The table shows some 87,000 clones, with around nine tenths occurring only once. The chain carries TRBV24-1 and TRBJ1-2; 10 positions agree with TRBD1. This clonotype originated in a woman in her seventies with acute or convalescent COVID-19. Sample: peripheral blood. Written as DNA, the CDR3 is TGTGCCACCAGTGGAATGACAGGGGGCTCTTATGGCTACACCTTC. Translation: CATSGMTGGSYGYTF.